These 10 T cell receptor beta chains were all obtained from the same sample, sequenced in a study of blood T cells in healthy people across ages. Sample-barcoded 5' priming and a J-beta primer mix drove a second PCR of roughly 7 to 11 cycles. A single record per CDR3 protein comes from TCRdb applying MiXCR to the 5' RACE reads. The sample lists fewer than 900,000 distinct CDR3 sequences; 35% to 40% were seen once. The sequenced sample was blood. These receptors were obtained from a man younger than 35 in good health.

V is TRBV15 and J is TRBJ2-7; 8 bases fit TRBD2. The CDR3 runs 15 residues. Unmatched junction bases numbered 2, after V lost 1 base and J lost 0 bases. Germline V gene data show CDR1 as LNHNV and CDR2 as YYDKDF (reference sequence). The CDR3 DNA sequence: TGTGCCACCAGCAGAGTTAGCGGGGCCTCCTACGAGCAGTACTTC. Encoded protein: CATSRVSGASYEQYF.

J is TRBJ1-1 and V is TRBV10-3, with unresolved D. The CDR3 runs 15 residues. V lost 4 bases, J lost 1 base, and 13 bases lay in between. Germline loops: CDR1 ENHRY, CDR2 SYGVKD. CDR3 protein: CAISAGGKANTEAFF. The DNA for the CDR3 is TGTGCCATCAGTGCGGGAGGGAAGGCGAACACTGAAGCTTTCTTT.

V gene TRBV20-1 combines with J gene TRBJ1-6; D is perhaps TRBD1 (5 bases). Trimming took off 3 bases at V and 0 bases at J, with 12 bases between the two ends. The V gene's germline CDR1 is DFQATT and CDR2 SNEGSKA (reference sequence). There are 16 residues in the CDR3. This chain's CDR3 is CSARGEQTSYNSPLHF. The CDR3 DNA reads as TGCAGTGCTAGGGGGGAACAGACCTCCTATAATTCACCCCTCCACTTT.

The CDR3 sequence is CSAKIGLDEQYF. The CDR3 DNA sequence: TGCAGTGCTAAAATTGGACTCGATGAGCAGTACTTC. The chain combines TRBV20-1 with TRBJ2-5, with D perhaps TRBD2 (5 bases). Trimming stripped 4 bases from V and 11 bases from J, with 17 bases between. The CDR3 totals 12 residues. In germline, CDR1 is DFQATT, CDR2 SNEGSKA (reference sequence).

With regard to this clonotype: A read error may produce the germline difference seen at one junction end. V gene TRBV29-1 combines with J gene TRBJ1-2; D uncertain. Germline assignment: CDR1 SQVTM and CDR2 ANQGSEA. CDR3 size: 14 residues. The CDR3 DNA is TGCAGCGTCGAAGTACCGGGATTCGGCAATGGCTACACCTTC. Residues: CSVEVPGFGNGYTF.

With respect to this clonotype: Germline and junction disagree at one end, which may indicate a read error. This chain uses TRBV11-2 with TRBJ2-4, with 7 nucleotides matching TRBD1. CDR3 length equals 13 residues. Germline lookup yields CDR1 SGHAT and CDR2 FQNNGV. CDR3 bases: TGTGTCAGCAGCCGTACAGGGGCAAACATTCAGTACTTC. This sequence encodes CVSSRTGANIQYF. The variable domain in full, with the rest retrieved from reference TRBV11-2 and TRBJ2-4, is EAGVAQSPRYKIIEKRQSVAFWCNPISGHATLYWYQQILGQGPKLLIQFQNNGVVDDSQLPKDRFSAERLKGVDSTLKIQPAKLEDSAVYLCVSSRTGANIQYFGAGTRLSVL.

The gene calls are TRBV4-1 and TRBJ1-4; D not resolved. CDR3 size: 14 residues. Per germline, CDR1 MGHRA and CDR2 YSYEKL. V lost 5 bases, J lost 3 bases, and 10 bases lay in between. The CDR3 nucleotides are TGCGCCAGCAGCGAAGTCACAGCTAATGAAAAACTGTTTTTT. It codes for CASSEVTANEKLFF.

This clonotype was detected ten times or more. The genes are TRBV5-5 and TRBJ1-2, with a tentative D call TRBD1 (5 bases). Trimming stripped 0 bases from V and 5 bases from J, with 11 bases between. The CDR3 has 14 amino acids. CDR1 and CDR2 (germline): SGHKS, YYEKEE (reference sequence). As DNA, the CDR3 is TGTGCCAGCAGCTTGGACGGGGCAGGGTATGGCTACACCTTC. Translated, it gives CASSLDGAGYGYTF.

V is TRBV12-3 or TRBV12-4 and J is TRBJ1-5; D is uncertain. With 5 bases removed from V and 6 bases from J, the gap between germline ends came to 14 bases. There are 14 residues in the CDR3. The CDR3: CASSHRERAQPQHF. The CDR3 DNA follows: TGTGCCAGCAGTCACCGGGAGAGGGCTCAGCCCCAGCATTTT.

The rearrangement links TRBV20-1 to TRBJ2-3, with TRBD2 identical over 11 bases. This CDR3 has 14 amino acids. Germline-derived CDR1 and CDR2 are DFQATT and SNEGSKA (reference sequence). The V gene end was trimmed by 5 bases and the J gene end by 2 bases; junction bases not matched to a gene: 3. This CDR3 is CSAFSGGATDTQYF. CDR3 nucleotide sequence: TGCAGTGCTTTTAGCGGGGGGGCCACAGATACGCAGTATTTT.